This T cell receptor beta chain was recovered during a study of T cell changes during pregnancy in multiple sclerosis. The repertoire was sequenced with immunoSEQ multiplex PCR; TCRdb's copy has only in-frame clones and lacks some. The sample records about 80,000 clones, 90% to 95% being singletons. This CDR3 has 12 residues. V lost 6 bases and J 14 bases, leaving 17 bases between the germline ends. Per the germline V gene, CDR1 is MNHEY and CDR2 is SVGAGI. The TCR comes from a female donor with multiple sclerosis, enrolled in a pregnancy study. Here the sequenced sample was peripheral blood, taken before pregnancy. V usage is TRBV6-5 and J usage is TRBJ2-1, with D maybe TRBD2 (7 bases). The CDR3 region is CASRQLQGREFF. The CDR3, as DNA: TGTGCCAGCAGACAACTCCAGGGGAGGGAGTTCTTC.